The T cell receptor beta chain under discussion was sequenced for a study of identical twins. TCRdb re-called the 5' RACE reads with MiXCR, one entry per CDR3 protein. The data contain approximately 300,000 distinct CDR3 sequences, 9.5% of them singletons. The ends were cut back, 3 bases at V and 1 base at J, with 14 bases in the middle. The CDR3 is 15 residues long. CDR1 SGDLS and CDR2 YYNGEE come from the germline V gene. This same sample was also taken into another study, of yellow fever vaccine responses in identical twins.

The rearrangement uses TRBV9 and TRBJ2-7; the D gene is possibly TRBD2 (7 bases). The sample consisted of CD8+ T cells sorted from blood. This TCR was recovered from a woman aged 18-29 years in good health. CDR3 in amino acids: CASSDGGTLSYEQYF. The CDR3, as DNA: TGTGCCAGCAGCGACGGGGGGACATTATCCTACGAGCAGTACTTC.